The TCR beta chain under discussion was sequenced for a study of blood T cell repertoires in COVID-19. Looking at the study overall: Researchers got acute and convalescent COVID-19 samples from the United States, Italy and Spain. Sample material is recorded as cDNA or gDNA derived from T cells, B-cell-depleted T cells, or PBMCs.

A few counts support this clone. The CDR3 has 13 amino acids. The trim removed 8 bases at V and 4 bases at J, leaving 7 bases unmatched. From germline, CDR1 is MGHDK and CDR2 SYGVNS. As handled by the study authors: Nucleated cell counts were estimated from reference gene primer amplification. Clones were sequenced by immunoSEQ multiplex PCR, and TCRdb holds only the in-frame ones, with some missing. Clone size and the V and J calls come from that table; the DNA yielded D and trimming. This table holds about 57,000 clones, 65% to 85% found once. The participants were between about 18 and 90 years old and came from under 25 US areas.

Material for sequencing was PBMCs or T cells enriched from blood (not recorded which). This chain links TRBV25-1 with TRBJ1-2, with 7 positions matching TRBD1. This TCR was recovered from a woman in her thirties or forties with acute COVID-19. The CDR3 reads CASSGAGGYGYTF. The DNA for the CDR3 is TGTGCCAGCTCAGGGGCAGGGGGCTATGGCTACACCTTC.